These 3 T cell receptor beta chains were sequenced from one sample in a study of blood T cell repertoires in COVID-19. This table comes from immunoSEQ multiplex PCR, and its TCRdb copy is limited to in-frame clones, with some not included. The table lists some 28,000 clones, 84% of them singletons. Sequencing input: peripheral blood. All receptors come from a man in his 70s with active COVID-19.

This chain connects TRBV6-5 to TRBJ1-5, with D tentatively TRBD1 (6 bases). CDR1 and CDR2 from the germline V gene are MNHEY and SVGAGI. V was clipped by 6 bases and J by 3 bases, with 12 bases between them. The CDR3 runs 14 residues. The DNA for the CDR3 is TGTGCCAGCAGGAGGGGGGGGCCCAATCAGCCCCAGCATTTT. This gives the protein CASRRGGPNQPQHF.

CDR3 loop: CASKREAATNEKLFF. CDR3 DNA sequence: TGTGCCAGCAAAAGAGAGGCCGCAACTAATGAAAAACTGTTTTTT. The chain combines TRBV6-4 with TRBJ1-4, with D unresolved. Germline V CDR1 and CDR2: MRHNA, SNTAGT. There are 15 residues in the CDR3. V dropped 7 bases and J dropped 0 bases, with 12 bases sitting between them.

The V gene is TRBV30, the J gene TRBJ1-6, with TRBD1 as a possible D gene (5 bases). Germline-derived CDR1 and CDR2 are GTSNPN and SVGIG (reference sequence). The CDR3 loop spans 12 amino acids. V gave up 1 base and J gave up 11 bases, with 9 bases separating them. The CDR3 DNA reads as TGTGCCTGGAGTGCAGGGTTTCCACCCCTCCACTTT. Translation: CAWSAGFPPLHF.